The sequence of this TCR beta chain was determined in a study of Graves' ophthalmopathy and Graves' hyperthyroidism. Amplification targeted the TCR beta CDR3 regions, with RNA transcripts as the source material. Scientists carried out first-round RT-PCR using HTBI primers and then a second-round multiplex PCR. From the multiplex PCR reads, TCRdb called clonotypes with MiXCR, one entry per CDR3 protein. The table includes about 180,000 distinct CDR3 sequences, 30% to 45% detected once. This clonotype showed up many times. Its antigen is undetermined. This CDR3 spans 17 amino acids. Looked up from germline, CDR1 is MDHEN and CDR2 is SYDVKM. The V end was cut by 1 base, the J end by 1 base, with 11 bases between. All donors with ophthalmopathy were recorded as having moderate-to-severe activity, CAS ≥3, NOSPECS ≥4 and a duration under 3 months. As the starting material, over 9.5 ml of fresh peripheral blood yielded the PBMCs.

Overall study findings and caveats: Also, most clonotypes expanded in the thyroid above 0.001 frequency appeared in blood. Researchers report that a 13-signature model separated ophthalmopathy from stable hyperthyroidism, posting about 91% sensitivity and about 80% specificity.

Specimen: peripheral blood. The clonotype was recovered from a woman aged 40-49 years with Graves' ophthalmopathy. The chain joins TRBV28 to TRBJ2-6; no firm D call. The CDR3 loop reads CASSLFATLSGANVLTF. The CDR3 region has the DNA TGTGCCAGCAGTTTATTTGCAACCCTTTCTGGGGCCAACGTCCTGACTTTC.